The rows below give T cell receptor beta chains drawn from one sample of a study of blood T cell repertoires in COVID-19. The data were produced by immunoSEQ multiplex PCR, yet TCRdb's version contains in-frame clones alone and is incomplete. The sample gives some 150,000 clones, 80% to 90% of which show up once; 2% to 2.5% is in the top ten. Sequencing was done on a sample of peripheral blood. The receptors come from a man between 50 and 59 years old with active COVID-19. CDR3s include the opening cysteine and the closing phenylalanine or tryptophan. The order of the fields is clone size, J gene, CDR3 length, D gene, V gene, CDR3 DNA, CDR3 protein. A D gene is named only where the DNA matches it firmly. Size tells how often a clone was seen (once, few, many) or the class of an expanded clone, and some rows leave it out.

clone_size: .
j_call: TRBJ2-5
cdr3_length: 13
d_call: .
v_call: TRBV10-3
cdr3_nt: TGTGCCATCAGGGGCCCTCAGGGAGAGACCCAGTACTTC
cdr3_aa: CAIRGPQGETQYF

clone_size: .
j_call: TRBJ2-6
cdr3_length: 17
d_call: TRBD2
v_call: TRBV4-1
cdr3_nt: TGCGCCAGCAGCCTGGGAGCTAGCGGGGTTGGGGCCAACGTCCTGACTTTC
cdr3_aa: CASSLGASGVGANVLTF

clone_size: once
j_call: TRBJ2-7
cdr3_length: 13
d_call: .
v_call: TRBV4-3
cdr3_nt: TGCGCCAGCAGCCAAGTCCAGAACTACGAGCAGTACTTC
cdr3_aa: CASSQVQNYEQYF

clone_size: .
j_call: TRBJ2-3
cdr3_length: 13
d_call: .
v_call: TRBV7-2
cdr3_nt: TGTGCCAGCAGCTCCAGTTACACAGATACGCAGTATTTT
cdr3_aa: CASSSSYTDTQYF

clone_size: .
j_call: TRBJ2-1
cdr3_length: 15
d_call: TRBD1
v_call: TRBV6-5
cdr3_nt: TGTGCCAGCAGTTTAGGGACAGGGGGTTACAATGAGCAGTTCTTC
cdr3_aa: CASSLGTGGYNEQFF

clone_size: .
j_call: TRBJ2-1
cdr3_length: 13
d_call: .
v_call: TRBV5-4
cdr3_nt: TGTGCCAGCAGCTCCGGGTCTTACAATGAGCAGTTCTTC
cdr3_aa: CASSSGSYNEQFF

clone_size: .
j_call: TRBJ1-5
cdr3_length: 15
d_call: .
v_call: TRBV7-9
cdr3_nt: TGTGCCAGCAGCGAAGAGAAGGGGAGCAATCAGCCCCAGCATTTT
cdr3_aa: CASSEEKGSNQPQHF

clone_size: .
j_call: TRBJ2-3
cdr3_length: 15
d_call: .
v_call: TRBV7-9
cdr3_nt: TGTGCCAGCAGCTTAGCTCAGGGGCCCACAGATACGCAGTATTTT
cdr3_aa: CASSLAQGPTDTQYF

clone_size: .
j_call: TRBJ1-1
cdr3_length: 15
d_call: .
v_call: TRBV19
cdr3_nt: TGTGCCAGTAGTATCGCCCCTGCTTACAGGGCGGGAGCTTTCTTT
cdr3_aa: CASSIAPAYRAGAFF

clone_size: .
j_call: TRBJ2-1
cdr3_length: 13
d_call: .
v_call: TRBV24-1
cdr3_nt: TGTGCCACCAGTGAGCCCGGGGGCAATGAGCAGTTCTTC
cdr3_aa: CATSEPGGNEQFF

clone_size: .
j_call: TRBJ1-2
cdr3_length: 12
d_call: .
v_call: TRBV3-1/TRBV3-2
cdr3_nt: TGTGCCAGCAGTGGAGGTCCCTATGGCTACACCTTC
cdr3_aa: CASSGGPYGYTF

clone_size: .
j_call: TRBJ2-5
cdr3_length: 13
d_call: .
v_call: TRBV29-1
cdr3_nt: TGCAGCGTTGGGTTCCGGGGACTGGAGACCCAGTACTTC
cdr3_aa: CSVGFRGLETQYF

clone_size: .
j_call: TRBJ1-4
cdr3_length: 15
d_call: .
v_call: TRBV7-3
cdr3_nt: TGTGCCAGCAGCCCGAGCGGCTCCGGGGGTGAAAAACTGTTTTTT
cdr3_aa: CASSPSGSGGEKLFF

clone_size: .
j_call: TRBJ1-6
cdr3_length: 15
d_call: .
v_call: TRBV21-1
cdr3_nt: TGTGCCAGCAGCCGGGACAGGGGGGATAATTCACCCCTCCACTTT
cdr3_aa: CASSRDRGDNSPLHF

clone_size: .
j_call: TRBJ2-3
cdr3_length: 15
d_call: TRBD2
v_call: TRBV9
cdr3_nt: TGTGCCAGCAGCCCACTCCTAGCGGGGGCAGATACGCAGTATTTT
cdr3_aa: CASSPLLAGADTQYF

clone_size: many
j_call: TRBJ2-1
cdr3_length: 13
d_call: TRBD2
v_call: TRBV7-3
cdr3_nt: TGTGCCAGCAGTCGGGGGGAATACAATGAGCAGTTCTTC
cdr3_aa: CASSRGEYNEQFF

clone_size: .
j_call: TRBJ2-5
cdr3_length: 16
d_call: TRBD2
v_call: TRBV27
cdr3_nt: TGTGCCAGCGCGACTAGCGGGGGGCGACGGGGAGAGACCCAGTACTTC
cdr3_aa: CASATSGGRRGETQYF

clone_size: .
j_call: TRBJ1-1
cdr3_length: 11
d_call: .
v_call: TRBV20-1
cdr3_nt: TGCAGTGCCTCCGGGACACCCGAAGCTTTCTTT
cdr3_aa: CSASGTPEAFF

clone_size: .
j_call: TRBJ2-1
cdr3_length: 12
d_call: .
v_call: TRBV7-9
cdr3_nt: TGTGCCAGCAGCCAGAAGAGGGATGAGCAGTTCTTC
cdr3_aa: CASSQKRDEQFF

clone_size: .
j_call: TRBJ2-2
cdr3_length: 15
d_call: TRBD1
v_call: TRBV5-5
cdr3_nt: TGTGCCAGCAGCTTGGGGACAGGGTTCACCGGGGAGCTGTTTTTT
cdr3_aa: CASSLGTGFTGELFF

clone_size: .
j_call: TRBJ2-7
cdr3_length: 15
d_call: .
v_call: TRBV7-8
cdr3_nt: TGTGCCAGCAGCTTAGTGTCTACCGTTTTCTACGAGCAGTACTTC
cdr3_aa: CASSLVSTVFYEQYF

clone_size: .
j_call: TRBJ2-7
cdr3_length: 17
d_call: TRBD1
v_call: TRBV6-4
cdr3_nt: TGTGCCAGCAGTGATCCTTTAGGGACAGGGGCCTCCTACGAGCAGTACTTC
cdr3_aa: CASSDPLGTGASYEQYF

clone_size: .
j_call: TRBJ1-4
cdr3_length: 18
d_call: .
v_call: TRBV4-1
cdr3_nt: TGCGCCAGCAGCCAAGTCGGGGTTACAACTAATGATGATGAAAAACTGTTTTTT
cdr3_aa: CASSQVGVTTNDDEKLFF

clone_size: once
j_call: TRBJ2-2
cdr3_length: 14
d_call: .
v_call: TRBV11-3
cdr3_nt: TGTGCCAGCAGCTTACGGGACAACCACGGGGAGCTGTTTTTT
cdr3_aa: CASSLRDNHGELFF

clone_size: .
j_call: TRBJ2-7
cdr3_length: 12
d_call: .
v_call: TRBV5-6
cdr3_nt: TGTGCCAGCAGCTTGGTGGGAGCCGAGCAGTACTTC
cdr3_aa: CASSLVGAEQYF

clone_size: .
j_call: TRBJ1-1
cdr3_length: 16
d_call: .
v_call: TRBV27
cdr3_nt: TGTGCCAGCGACTCCAAAACCCTACAGGCGAACACTGAAGCTTTCTTT
cdr3_aa: CASDSKTLQANTEAFF

clone_size: .
j_call: TRBJ2-7
cdr3_length: 16
d_call: .
v_call: TRBV6-5
cdr3_nt: TGTGCCAGCAGTTTCTACCCAACGGGGGGCCCTACCGAGCAGTACTTC
cdr3_aa: CASSFYPTGGPTEQYF

clone_size: .
j_call: TRBJ1-2
cdr3_length: 16
d_call: TRBD1
v_call: TRBV19
cdr3_nt: TGTGCCAGTAGTATGGGAAGGGACAGGGGGCCCTATGGCTACACCTTC
cdr3_aa: CASSMGRDRGPYGYTF

clone_size: .
j_call: TRBJ1-1
cdr3_length: 14
d_call: .
v_call: TRBV5-1
cdr3_nt: TGCGCCAGCAGCTACCAAACAGGGAACACTGAAGCTTTCTTT
cdr3_aa: CASSYQTGNTEAFF

clone_size: few
j_call: TRBJ2-1
cdr3_length: 15
d_call: TRBD2
v_call: TRBV4-1
cdr3_nt: TGCGCCAGCAGCCAAGAAGCGGGGATTAACAATGAGCAGTTCTTC
cdr3_aa: CASSQEAGINNEQFF

clone_size: once
j_call: TRBJ2-1
cdr3_length: 15
d_call: TRBD1
v_call: TRBV4-1
cdr3_nt: TGCGCCAGCAGCCGAACAGGGGGATCCTACAATGAGCAGTTCTTC
cdr3_aa: CASSRTGGSYNEQFF

clone_size: .
j_call: TRBJ2-2
cdr3_length: 13
d_call: .
v_call: TRBV6-4
cdr3_nt: TGTGCCAGCAGTGACCAAGGAGGCGGGGAGCTGTTTTTT
cdr3_aa: CASSDQGGGELFF

clone_size: .
j_call: TRBJ2-3
cdr3_length: 15
d_call: .
v_call: TRBV9
cdr3_nt: TGTGCCAGCAGCCATGCGGGGGCGTACACAGATACGCAGTATTTT
cdr3_aa: CASSHAGAYTDTQYF

clone_size: .
j_call: TRBJ2-2
cdr3_length: 16
d_call: .
v_call: TRBV5-1
cdr3_nt: TGCGCCAGCAGCTTGGGGCAGGGCGGACGTCCCGGGGAGCTGTTTTTT
cdr3_aa: CASSLGQGGRPGELFF

clone_size: .
j_call: TRBJ2-5
cdr3_length: 17
d_call: TRBD1
v_call: TRBV4-1
cdr3_nt: TGCGCCAGCAGCCAAGAGGGGTGGGGAACAGGGGGTGAGACCCAGTACTTC
cdr3_aa: CASSQEGWGTGGETQYF

clone_size: .
j_call: TRBJ2-4
cdr3_length: 13
d_call: TRBD1
v_call: TRBV5-5
cdr3_nt: TGTGCCAGCAGCTTGGACAGGGGTAACATTCAGTACTTC
cdr3_aa: CASSLDRGNIQYF

clone_size: .
j_call: TRBJ2-2
cdr3_length: 14
d_call: TRBD1
v_call: TRBV7-2
cdr3_nt: TGTGCCAGCAGCTTTACAGGGGACACCGGGGAGCTGTTTTTT
cdr3_aa: CASSFTGDTGELFF

clone_size: .
j_call: TRBJ2-3
cdr3_length: 18
d_call: TRBD2
v_call: TRBV4-1
cdr3_nt: TGCGCCAGCAGCCAGAAACCTACGGGACTAGCGACGACAGATACGCAGTATTTT
cdr3_aa: CASSQKPTGLATTDTQYF

clone_size: .
j_call: TRBJ2-3
cdr3_length: 14
d_call: TRBD2
v_call: TRBV6-4
cdr3_nt: TGTGCCAGCAGCCCAGCGGGGCTCTCCGATACGCAGTATTTT
cdr3_aa: CASSPAGLSDTQYF

clone_size: .
j_call: TRBJ1-1
cdr3_length: 13
d_call: TRBD1
v_call: TRBV12-3/TRBV12-4
cdr3_nt: TGTGCCAGCAGTAAGGGGGCAAACACTGAAGCTTTCTTT
cdr3_aa: CASSKGANTEAFF

clone_size: .
j_call: TRBJ1-1
cdr3_length: 13
d_call: .
v_call: TRBV6-6
cdr3_nt: TGTGCCAGCAGGACAGATTGGAACACTGAAGCTTTCTTT
cdr3_aa: CASRTDWNTEAFF

clone_size: .
j_call: TRBJ2-5
cdr3_length: 13
d_call: .
v_call: TRBV5-1
cdr3_nt: TGCGCCAGCAGCGCCCAGGGAAAAGAGACCCAGTACTTC
cdr3_aa: CASSAQGKETQYF

clone_size: few
j_call: TRBJ1-5
cdr3_length: 15
d_call: .
v_call: TRBV19
cdr3_nt: TGTGCCAGTAGTATAGGGAGACGGGAAGAACAGCCCCAGCATTTT
cdr3_aa: CASSIGRREEQPQHF

clone_size: .
j_call: TRBJ2-5
cdr3_length: 19
d_call: TRBD2
v_call: TRBV15
cdr3_nt: TGTGCCACCAGCCCTCGAATCAACTTAGGACTAGCGGGGAAAGAGACCCAGTACTTC
cdr3_aa: CATSPRINLGLAGKETQYF

clone_size: .
j_call: TRBJ1-1
cdr3_length: 18
d_call: TRBD1
v_call: TRBV7-9
cdr3_nt: TGTGCCAGCAGCCTGATGACAGGGATAAGGCGACCGAACACTGAAGCTTTCTTT
cdr3_aa: CASSLMTGIRRPNTEAFF

clone_size: .
j_call: TRBJ2-5
cdr3_length: 14
d_call: TRBD2
v_call: TRBV7-2
cdr3_nt: TGTGCCAGTTCACGGGGACTAGTGGCGGAGACCCAGTACTTC
cdr3_aa: CASSRGLVAETQYF

clone_size: once
j_call: TRBJ2-3
cdr3_length: 12
d_call: TRBD1
v_call: TRBV30
cdr3_nt: TGTGCCTGGAGAACAGGGGCAGATACGCAGTATTTT
cdr3_aa: CAWRTGADTQYF

clone_size: few
j_call: TRBJ2-3
cdr3_length: 16
d_call: .
v_call: TRBV7-2
cdr3_nt: TGTGCCAGCAGCTCCCCTCAGTTACCGAGCACAGATACGCAGTATTTT
cdr3_aa: CASSSPQLPSTDTQYF

clone_size: .
j_call: TRBJ2-3
cdr3_length: 16
d_call: TRBD2
v_call: TRBV3-1/TRBV3-2
cdr3_nt: TGTGCCAGCAGCCCAAGCGGGGGGGCGGTCACAGATACGCAGTATTTT
cdr3_aa: CASSPSGGAVTDTQYF

clone_size: .
j_call: TRBJ1-2
cdr3_length: 13
d_call: .
v_call: TRBV30
cdr3_nt: TGTGCCTCTGGCCTAGAGACAGTCTATGGCTACACCTTC
cdr3_aa: CASGLETVYGYTF

clone_size: .
j_call: TRBJ1-5
cdr3_length: 15
d_call: TRBD1
v_call: TRBV19
cdr3_nt: TGTGCCAGTAGTTTGACAGGGGGCGATAGTCAGCCCCAGCATTTT
cdr3_aa: CASSLTGGDSQPQHF

clone_size: .
j_call: TRBJ2-7
cdr3_length: 12
d_call: TRBD2
v_call: TRBV13
cdr3_nt: TGTGCCAGCAGTTTACTAGCGGGGGCCTTCTACTTC
cdr3_aa: CASSLLAGAFYF